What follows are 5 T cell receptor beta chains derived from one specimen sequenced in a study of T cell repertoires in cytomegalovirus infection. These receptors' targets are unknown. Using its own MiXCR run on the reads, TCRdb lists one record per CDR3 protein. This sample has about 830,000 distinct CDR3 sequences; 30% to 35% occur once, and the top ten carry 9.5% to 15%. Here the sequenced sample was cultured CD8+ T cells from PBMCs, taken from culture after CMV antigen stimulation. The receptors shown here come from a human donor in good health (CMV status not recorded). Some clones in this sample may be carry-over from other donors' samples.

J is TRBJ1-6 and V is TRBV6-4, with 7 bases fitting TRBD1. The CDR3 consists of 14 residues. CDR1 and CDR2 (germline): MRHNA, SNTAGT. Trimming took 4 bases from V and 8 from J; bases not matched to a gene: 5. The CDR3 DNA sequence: TGTGCCAGCAGTGTTACAGGGGAATATTCACCCCTCCACTTT. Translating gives CASSVTGEYSPLHF.

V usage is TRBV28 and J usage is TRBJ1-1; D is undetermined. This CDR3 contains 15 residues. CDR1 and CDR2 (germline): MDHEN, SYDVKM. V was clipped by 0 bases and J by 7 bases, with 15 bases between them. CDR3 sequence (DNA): TGTGCCAGCAGTTTATGGGGCAGGAGGAGAAGTGAAGCTTTCTTT. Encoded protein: CASSLWGRRRSEAFF.

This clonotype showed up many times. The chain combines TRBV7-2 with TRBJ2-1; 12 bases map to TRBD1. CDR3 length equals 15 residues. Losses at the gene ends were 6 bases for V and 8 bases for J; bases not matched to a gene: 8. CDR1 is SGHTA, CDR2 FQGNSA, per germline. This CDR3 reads CASSVRGQGAYEQFF. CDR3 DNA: TGTGCCAGCAGTGTGAGGGGACAGGGGGCCTATGAGCAGTTCTTC.

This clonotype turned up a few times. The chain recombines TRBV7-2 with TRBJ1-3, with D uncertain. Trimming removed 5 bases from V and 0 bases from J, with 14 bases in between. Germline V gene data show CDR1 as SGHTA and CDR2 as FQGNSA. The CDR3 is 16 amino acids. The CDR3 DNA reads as TGTGCCAGCAGCAACAGAGGAATCCTCTCTGGAAACACCATATATTTT. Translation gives CASSNRGILSGNTIYF.

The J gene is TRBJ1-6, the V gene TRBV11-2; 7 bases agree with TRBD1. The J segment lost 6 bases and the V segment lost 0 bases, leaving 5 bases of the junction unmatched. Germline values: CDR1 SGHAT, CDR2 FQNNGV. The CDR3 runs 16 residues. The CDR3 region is CASSLDPRDSNSPLHF. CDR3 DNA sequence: TGTGCCAGCAGCTTAGATCCCCGGGACAGTAATTCACCCCTCCACTTT.